This T cell receptor beta chain was profiled in a study of blood T cells in healthy people across ages. Peripheral blood samples of 9.5 to 10 milliliters were drawn from each donor. The authors ran a second PCR of about 6 to 11 cycles using a sample-barcoded 5' primer and a J-beta primer mix. TCRdb redid the calling of the 5' RACE reads with MiXCR, one entry per CDR3 protein. There are under 950,000 distinct CDR3 sequences in the sample; 22% occur only once, and roughly a fifth lies in the top ten. Germline V CDR1 and CDR2: SNHLY, FYNNEI. The length of the CDR3 is 15 residues. Trimming cost V 6 bases and J 0 bases; bases outside gene matches: 5. In regard to this clonotype: The antigen remains undetermined.

Study-wide findings and caveats: Compared with aged donors, long-lived donors showed fewer expanded clones, suggesting selection.

Specimen: blood. The V gene is TRBV2, the J gene TRBJ2-1; the match to TRBD1 covers 7 bases. This clonotype was sampled from a man in his 70s in good health. Here the CDR3 DNA reads TGTGCCAGCAGCAGGGACAGACTCTCCTACAATGAGCAGTTCTTC. It codes for CASSRDRLSYNEQFF. Full variable domain (missing parts from reference TRBV2 and TRBJ2-1): EPEVTQTPSHQVTQMGQEVILRCVPISNHLYFYWYRQILGQKVEFLVSFYNNEISEKSEIFDDQFSVERPDGSNFTLKIRSTKLEDSAMYFCASSRDRLSYNEQFFGPGTRLTVL.